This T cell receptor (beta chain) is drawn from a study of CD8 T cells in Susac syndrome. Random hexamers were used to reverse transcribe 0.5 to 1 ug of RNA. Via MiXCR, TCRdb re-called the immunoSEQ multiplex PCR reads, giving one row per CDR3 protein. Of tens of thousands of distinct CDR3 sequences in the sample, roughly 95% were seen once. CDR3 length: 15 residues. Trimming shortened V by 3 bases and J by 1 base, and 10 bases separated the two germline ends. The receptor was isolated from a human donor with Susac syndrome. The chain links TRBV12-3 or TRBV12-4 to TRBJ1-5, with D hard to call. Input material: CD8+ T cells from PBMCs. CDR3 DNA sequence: TGTGCCAGCAGTTTTGTGGTTTCAAGCAATCAGCCCCAGCATTTT. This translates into CASSFVVSSNQPQHF.